This TCR beta chain was sequenced for a study of shared clonotypes between healthy human individuals. Method: immunoSEQ multiplex PCR; TCRdb's copy keeps in-frame clones and lacks some. Here the sample spans roughly 1,800,000 clones, approximately 94% being singletons. Terminally differentiated effector memory CD45RA+ cells were left out of the naive CD8 fraction, which was CD45RO-negative and positively selected for CCR7. This CDR3 comprises 16 residues. The V gene end was trimmed by 4 bases and the J gene end by 4 bases; junction bases not matched to a gene: 7. Germline lookup yields CDR1 SGDLS and CDR2 YYNGEE.

The clonotype was recovered from a man aged 18 to 30 in good health. The J gene is TRBJ1-5, the V gene TRBV9; 11 bases fit TRBD1. The sample comprised naive CD8+ T cells sorted from blood. CDR3 region: CASSQKDRGPNQPQHF. Written as DNA, the CDR3 is TGTGCCAGCAGCCAGAAGGACAGGGGGCCTAATCAGCCCCAGCATTTT.